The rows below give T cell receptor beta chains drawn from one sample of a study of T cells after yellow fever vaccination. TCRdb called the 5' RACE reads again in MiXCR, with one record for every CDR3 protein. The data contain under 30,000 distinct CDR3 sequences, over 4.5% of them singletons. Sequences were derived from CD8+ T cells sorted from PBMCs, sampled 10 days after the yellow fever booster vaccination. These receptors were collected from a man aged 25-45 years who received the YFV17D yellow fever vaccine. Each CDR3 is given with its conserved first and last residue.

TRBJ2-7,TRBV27,CASRMAYEQYF
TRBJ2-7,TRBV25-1,CASSVSVYEQYF
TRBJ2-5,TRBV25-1,CASSLGTGKTQYF
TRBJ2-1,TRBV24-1,CATSDSGTSGRARWVPNEQFF
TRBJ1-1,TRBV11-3,CASSETGRVTEAFF
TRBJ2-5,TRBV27,CASSPFSGFQETQYF
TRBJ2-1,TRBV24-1,CATSDPGLGDYNEQFF
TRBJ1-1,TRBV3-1,CASSQDPDRATEAFF
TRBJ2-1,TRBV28,CASSSVVTTRNEQFF
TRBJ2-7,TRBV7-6,CASSLDRAGGTNEQYF
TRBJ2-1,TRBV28,CASSTNWGPSANEQFF
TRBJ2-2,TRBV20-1,CSAEDRVHTGELFF
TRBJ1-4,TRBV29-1,CSVETVPGGNEKLFF
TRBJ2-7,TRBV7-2,CASSTPSRGPEQYF
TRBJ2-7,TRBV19,CASSHTGLASYEQYF
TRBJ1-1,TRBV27,CASSLWGETKLTTEAFF
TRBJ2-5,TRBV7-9,CASSLLSGRGEMETQYF